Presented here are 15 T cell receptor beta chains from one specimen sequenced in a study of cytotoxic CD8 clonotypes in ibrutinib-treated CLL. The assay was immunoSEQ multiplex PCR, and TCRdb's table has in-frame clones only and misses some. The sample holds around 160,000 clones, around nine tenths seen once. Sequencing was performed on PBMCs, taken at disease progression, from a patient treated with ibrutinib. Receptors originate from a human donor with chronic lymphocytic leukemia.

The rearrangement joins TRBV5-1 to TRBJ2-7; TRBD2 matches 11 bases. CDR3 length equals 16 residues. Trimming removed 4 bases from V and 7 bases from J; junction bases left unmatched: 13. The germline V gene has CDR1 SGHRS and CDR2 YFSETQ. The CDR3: CASSPGPSGRTGEQYF. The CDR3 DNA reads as TGCGCCAGCAGCCCCGGTCCTAGCGGGAGGACGGGGGAGCAGTACTTC.

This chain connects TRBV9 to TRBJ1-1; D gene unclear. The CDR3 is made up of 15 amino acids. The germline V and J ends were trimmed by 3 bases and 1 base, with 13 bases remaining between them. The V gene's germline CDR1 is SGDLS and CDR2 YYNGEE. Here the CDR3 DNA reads TGTGCCAGCAGCGATAGGAGCCAGCCGAACACTGAAGCTTTCTTT. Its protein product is CASSDRSQPNTEAFF.

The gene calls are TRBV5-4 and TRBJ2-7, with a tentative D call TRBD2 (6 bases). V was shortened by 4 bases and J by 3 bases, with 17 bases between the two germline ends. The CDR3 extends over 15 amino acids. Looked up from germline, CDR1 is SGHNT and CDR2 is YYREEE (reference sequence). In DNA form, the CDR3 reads TGTGCCAGCAGCCCGGCGGCTAGCGATTACTACGAGCAGTACTTC. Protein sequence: CASSPAASDYYEQYF.

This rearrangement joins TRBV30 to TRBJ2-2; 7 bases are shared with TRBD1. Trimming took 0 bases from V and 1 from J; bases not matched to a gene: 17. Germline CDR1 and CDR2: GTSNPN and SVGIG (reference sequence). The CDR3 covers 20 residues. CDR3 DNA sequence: TGTGCCTGGAGTGTTCAGGGGTATGGGACAGTTCCATTGAACACCGGGGAGCTGTTTTTT. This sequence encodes CAWSVQGYGTVPLNTGELFF.

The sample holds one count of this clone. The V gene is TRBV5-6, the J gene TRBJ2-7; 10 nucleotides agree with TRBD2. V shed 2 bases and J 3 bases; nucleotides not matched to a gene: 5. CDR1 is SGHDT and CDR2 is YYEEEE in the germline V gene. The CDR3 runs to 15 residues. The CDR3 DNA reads TGTGCCAGCAGCTTAGGTCTAGCGGGAGTCTACGAGCAGTACTTC. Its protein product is CASSLGLAGVYEQYF.

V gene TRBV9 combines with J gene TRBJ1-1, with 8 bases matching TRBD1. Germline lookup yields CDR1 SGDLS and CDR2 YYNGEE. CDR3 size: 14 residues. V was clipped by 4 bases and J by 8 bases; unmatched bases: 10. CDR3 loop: CASSPSQGVREAFF. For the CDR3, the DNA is TGTGCCAGCAGCCCCTCACAGGGGGTCAGAGAAGCTTTCTTT.

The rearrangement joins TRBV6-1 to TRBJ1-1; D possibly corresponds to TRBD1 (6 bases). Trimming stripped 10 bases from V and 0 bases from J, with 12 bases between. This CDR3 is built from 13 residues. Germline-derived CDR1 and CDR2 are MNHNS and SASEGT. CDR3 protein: CATGQLMNTEAFF. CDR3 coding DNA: TGTGCCACCGGACAGCTCATGAACACTGAAGCTTTCTTT.

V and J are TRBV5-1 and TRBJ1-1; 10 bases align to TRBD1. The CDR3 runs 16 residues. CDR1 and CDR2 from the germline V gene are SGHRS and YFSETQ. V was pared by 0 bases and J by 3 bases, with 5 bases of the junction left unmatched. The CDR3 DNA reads TGCGCCAGCAGCTTGGCTGGGGGACAGGGGTACACTGAAGCTTTCTTT. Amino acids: CASSLAGGQGYTEAFF.

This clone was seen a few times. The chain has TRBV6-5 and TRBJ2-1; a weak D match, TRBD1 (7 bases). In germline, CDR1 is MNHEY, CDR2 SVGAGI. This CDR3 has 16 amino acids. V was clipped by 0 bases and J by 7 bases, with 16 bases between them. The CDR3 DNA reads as TGTGCCAGCAGTTACTCGAGTAGGGCAGGGGGGAATGAGCAGTTCTTC. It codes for CASSYSSRAGGNEQFF.

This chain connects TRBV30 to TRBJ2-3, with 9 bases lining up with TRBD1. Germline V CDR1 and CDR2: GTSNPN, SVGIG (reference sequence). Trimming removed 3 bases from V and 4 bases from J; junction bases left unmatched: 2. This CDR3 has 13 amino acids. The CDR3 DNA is TGTGCCTGGAGCACAGGGGGCGCAGATACGCAGTATTTT. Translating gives CAWSTGGADTQYF.

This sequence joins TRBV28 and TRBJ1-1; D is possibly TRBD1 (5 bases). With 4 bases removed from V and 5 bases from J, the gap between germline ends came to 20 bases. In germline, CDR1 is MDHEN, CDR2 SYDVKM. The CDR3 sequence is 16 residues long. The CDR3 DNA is TGTGCCAGCAGTTCCCCATCGTGGGGGGGGTTAACTGAAGCTTTCTTT. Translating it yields CASSSPSWGGLTEAFF.

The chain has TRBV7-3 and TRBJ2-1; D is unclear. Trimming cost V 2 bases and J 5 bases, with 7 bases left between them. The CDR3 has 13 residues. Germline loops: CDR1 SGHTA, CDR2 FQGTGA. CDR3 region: CASSLAWNNEQFF. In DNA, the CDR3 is TGTGCCAGCAGCTTAGCCTGGAACAATGAGCAGTTCTTC.

The CDR3 nucleotides read TGTGCCAGCTCAATACAGGGGGCATTGAACACTGAAGCTTTCTTT. Its protein product is CASSIQGALNTEAFF. This chain links TRBV18 with TRBJ1-1; 9 nucleotides agree with TRBD1. Germline CDR1 reads KGHSH; CDR2 reads LQKENI. This CDR3 contains 15 residues. The V and J ends lost 5 bases and 0 bases, in that order; junction bases with no gene match: 4. Supplemented by reference TRBV18 and TRBJ1-1, the full variable domain reads NAGVMQNPRHLVRRRGQEARLRCSPMKGHSHVYWYRQLPEEGLKFMVYLQKENIIDESGMPKERFSAEFPKEGPSILRIQQVVRGDSAAYFCASSIQGALNTEAFFGQGTRLTVV.

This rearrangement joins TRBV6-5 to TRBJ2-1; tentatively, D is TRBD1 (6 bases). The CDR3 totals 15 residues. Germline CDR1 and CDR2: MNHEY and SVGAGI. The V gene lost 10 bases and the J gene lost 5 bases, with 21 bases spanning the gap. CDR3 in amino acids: CATREDRIRHNEQFF. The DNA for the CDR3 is TGTGCCACCCGCGAGGACAGAATTCGCCACAATGAGCAGTTCTTC.

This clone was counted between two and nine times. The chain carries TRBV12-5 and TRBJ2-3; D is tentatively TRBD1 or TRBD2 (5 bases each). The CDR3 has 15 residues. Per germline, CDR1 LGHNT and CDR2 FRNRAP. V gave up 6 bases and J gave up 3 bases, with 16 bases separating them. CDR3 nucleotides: TGTGCTAGTGGCACTGGGGGTGGAGGTACAGATACGCAGTATTTT. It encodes CASGTGGGGTDTQYF.